These T cell receptor beta chains were read from a single sample in a study of regulatory and conventional T cells in RAG deficiency. Generated by immunoSEQ multiplex PCR, the TCRdb table keeps only in-frame clones and is missing some. The sample lists roughly 35,000 clones; around 76% were seen once. These records were also assigned to another study, of regulatory T cells.

Material for sequencing was CD4+ effector T cells sorted from blood. These receptors all stem from a human donor in good health. The CDR3 runs from the conserved cysteine through the conserved F or W. The order of the fields is CDR3 protein, CDR3 DNA, D gene, clone size, J gene, V gene. D genes are given only for firm matches. Rows give clone size only sometimes, using once, few, many, or a class for an expanded clone.

CASTKRGGPDTQYF	TGTGCCAGCACCAAGCGGGGGGGCCCAGATACGCAGTATTTT	TRBD2	.	TRBJ2-3	TRBV6-5
CASSYSGTPRHGYTF	TGTGCCAGCAGTTACTCTGGGACCCCGAGACATGGCTACACCTTC	.	.	TRBJ1-2	TRBV6-5
CASSAAPGEAKNIQYF	TGCGCCAGCAGCGCGGCCCCGGGGGAGGCCAAAAACATTCAGTACTTC	.	.	TRBJ2-4	TRBV5-1
CAGKQGSLDYEQYF	TGTGCCGGAAAACAGGGTTCCCTAGACTACGAGCAGTACTTC	.	.	TRBJ2-7	TRBV30
CASSFGTGGYGYTF	TGTGCCAGCAGCTTTGGGACAGGCGGCTATGGCTACACCTTC	TRBD1	.	TRBJ1-2	TRBV28
CAGWTGGAGNTIYF	TGTGCCGGATGGACAGGGGGCGCGGGAAACACCATATATTTT	TRBD1	.	TRBJ1-3	TRBV30
CAISEPGTVTQYF	TGTGCCATCAGTGAGCCCGGGACGGTTACGCAGTATTTT	.	.	TRBJ2-3	TRBV10-3
CASSSGQGLGKQYF	TGTGCCAGCAGCTCGGGACAGGGGCTGGGAAAGCAGTACTTC	TRBD1	.	TRBJ2-7	TRBV7-9
CASTSEVGGSGFYEQYF	TGTGCCAGCACCTCGGAAGTAGGGGGCTCCGGTTTCTACGAGCAGTACTTC	TRBD1	.	TRBJ2-7	TRBV5-6
CASRPGQIDQPQHF	TGTGCCAGTAGACCGGGGCAGATCGATCAGCCCCAGCATTTT	.	few	TRBJ1-5	TRBV19
CASSLVGRTNEKLFF	TGTGCCAGCAGCTTAGTGGGTAGGACTAATGAAAAACTGTTTTTT	.	.	TRBJ1-4	TRBV7-2
CASSGRDRSGKLFF	TGTGCCAGCAGCGGGAGAGACAGGAGTGGAAAACTGTTTTTT	.	.	TRBJ1-4	TRBV5-5
CASSLPAKGPHQPQHF	TGTGCCAGCAGTCTCCCAGCCAAGGGCCCCCATCAGCCCCAGCATTTT	.	.	TRBJ1-5	TRBV27
CASSYTATATDTQYF	TGTGCCAGCAGTTACACAGCGACAGCCACAGATACGCAGTATTTT	.	once	TRBJ2-3	TRBV6-5
CASSLYRGQPQHF	TGTGCCAGCAGTTTATATAGGGGTCAGCCCCAGCATTTT	.	.	TRBJ1-5	TRBV27
CASSSGTYVSGYTF	TGCGCCAGCAGCTCCGGGACTTATGTGTCGGGCTACACCTTC	.	few	TRBJ1-2	TRBV5-1
CASSSIQGANGYTF	TGTGCCAGCAGCTCAATTCAGGGGGCGAATGGCTACACCTTC	TRBD1	.	TRBJ1-2	TRBV7-6